This section outlines one T cell receptor (beta chain) sequence together with its context. CDR1 and CDR2 from the germline V gene are MGHRA and YSYEKL. The CDR3 contains 15 residues. V dropped 4 bases and J dropped 5; count of bases not matched to a gene: 1. The data were taken from a study of control samples from healthy donors and cancer patients. Profiled with immunoSEQ multiplex PCR; TCRdb holds only in-frame clones, not every one. In the table there are 60,000 to 85,000 clones, 92% of which are singletons. J is TRBJ2-3 and V is TRBV4-1; 15 bases are a match to TRBD2. The specimen sequenced was blood. The TCR was taken from a woman in her sixties in good health. The CDR3 coding sequence is TGCGCCAGCAGCCCGGGACTAGCGGGAGGAGATACGCAGTATTTT. Amino acid sequence: CASSPGLAGGDTQYF.